This T cell receptor beta chain is from a study of T cells in tumors after PD-1 blockade. Study at large: No patient had prior checkpoint blockade, systemic immunosuppression, or radiotherapy within 4 weeks. Points from the study as a whole: Clonal replacement, not reinvigoration, is suggested for expanded exhausted CD8+ clones after therapy. Blood contained roughly 43% of the tumor's TCR clonotypes.

Here immunoSEQ multiplex PCR was the method, and the copy in TCRdb shows in-frame clones only, minus some. This table has 11,000 or so clones, roughly 63% appearing once. V was pared by 5 bases and J by 2 bases, with 5 bases of the junction left unmatched. Germline lookup yields CDR1 WSHSY and CDR2 SAAADI. This CDR3 comprises 15 residues. A note on this clone: The antigen is unknown.

This sequence originates from a human donor with basal cell carcinoma. This material consisted of tumor tissue, taken before anti-PD-1 treatment. V gene TRBV10-2 combines with J gene TRBJ2-3; TRBD2 matches 9 bases. The CDR3 region has the DNA TGCGCCAGCAGTACGACTAGCGGACTCACAGATACGCAGTATTTT. This codes for CASSTTSGLTDTQYF.